This T cell receptor (beta chain) was identified in a study of blood T cell repertoires in COVID-19. Across the study: Samples came from the United States, Italy and Spain, spanning acute and convalescent COVID-19. T cells, B-cell-depleted T cells, or PBMCs provided the cDNA or gDNA that served as material.

In the authors' workflow: Cell counts per sample came from amplifying reference gene primers. The data were produced by immunoSEQ multiplex PCR, yet TCRdb's version contains in-frame clones alone and is incomplete. Clone size and the V and J calls come from that table; the DNA yielded D and trimming. Of approximately 73,000 clones in the sample, 81% are singletons; the top ten hold roughly 0.83%. The CDR3 consists of 12 residues. The junction had 3 bases not matched to a gene; V was cut back by 4 bases and J by 9 bases. Germline-derived CDR1 and CDR2 are SGHAT and FQNNGV. This chain links TRBV11-2 with TRBJ2-3, with 8 positions matching TRBD1. Sequenced material: peripheral blood. The receptor was isolated from an older woman with acute or convalescent COVID-19. The CDR3 sequence: CASSSDRVTQYF. The CDR3 bases are TGTGCCAGCAGCTCGGACAGGGTGACGCAGTATTTT. The full variable domain, completed using reference TRBV11-2 and TRBJ2-3, is EAGVAQSPRYKIIEKRQSVAFWCNPISGHATLYWYQQILGQGPKLLIQFQNNGVVDDSQLPKDRFSAERLKGVDSTLKIQPAKLEDSAVYLCASSSDRVTQYFGPGTRLTVL.